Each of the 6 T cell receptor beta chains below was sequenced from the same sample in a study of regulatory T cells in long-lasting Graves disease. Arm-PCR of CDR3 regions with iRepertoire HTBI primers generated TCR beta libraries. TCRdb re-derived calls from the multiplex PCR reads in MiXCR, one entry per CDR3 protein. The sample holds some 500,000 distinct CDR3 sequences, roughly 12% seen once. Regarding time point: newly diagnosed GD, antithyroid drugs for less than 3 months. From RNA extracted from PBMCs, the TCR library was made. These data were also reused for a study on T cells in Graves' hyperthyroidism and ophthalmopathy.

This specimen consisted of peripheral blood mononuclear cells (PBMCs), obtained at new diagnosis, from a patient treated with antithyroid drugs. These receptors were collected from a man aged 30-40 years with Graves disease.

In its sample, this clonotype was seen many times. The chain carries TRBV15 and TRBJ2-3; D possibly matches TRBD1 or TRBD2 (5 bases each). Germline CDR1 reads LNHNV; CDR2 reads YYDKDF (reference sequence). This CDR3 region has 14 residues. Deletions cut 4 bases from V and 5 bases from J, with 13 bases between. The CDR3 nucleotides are TGTGCCACCAGCACTCGGGACGTGATAGATACGCAGTATTTT. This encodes CATSTRDVIDTQYF.

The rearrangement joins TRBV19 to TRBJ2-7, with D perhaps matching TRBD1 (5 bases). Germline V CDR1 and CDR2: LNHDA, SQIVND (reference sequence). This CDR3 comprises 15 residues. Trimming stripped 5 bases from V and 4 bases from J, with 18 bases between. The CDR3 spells CASSGQGGISYEQYF. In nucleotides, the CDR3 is TGTGCCAGTAGTGGTCAGGGTGGAATATCATACGAGCAGTACTTC.

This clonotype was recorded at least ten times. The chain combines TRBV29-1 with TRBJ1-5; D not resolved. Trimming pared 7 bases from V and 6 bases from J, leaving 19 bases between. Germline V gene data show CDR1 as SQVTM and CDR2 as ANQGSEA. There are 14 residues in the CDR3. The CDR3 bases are TGCAGCGCCTCGCCTTCGCCGGCGGGTCAGCCCCAGCATTTT. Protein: CSASPSPAGQPQHF.

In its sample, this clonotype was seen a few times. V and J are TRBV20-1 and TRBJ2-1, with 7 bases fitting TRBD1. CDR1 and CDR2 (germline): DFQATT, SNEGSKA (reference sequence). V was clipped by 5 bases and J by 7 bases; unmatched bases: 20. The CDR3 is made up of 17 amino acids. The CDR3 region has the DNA TGCAGTGCTGGCAGCCGACAGGGTATCGTGGCTTTTAATGAGCAGTTCTTC. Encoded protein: CSAGSRQGIVAFNEQFF.

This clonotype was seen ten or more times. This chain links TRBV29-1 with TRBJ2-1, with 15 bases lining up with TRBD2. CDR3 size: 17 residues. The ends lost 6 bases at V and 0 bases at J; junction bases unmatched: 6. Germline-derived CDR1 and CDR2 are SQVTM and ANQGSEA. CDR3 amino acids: CSVDGLAGGSSYNEQFF. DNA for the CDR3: TGCAGCGTAGACGGACTAGCGGGAGGGAGCTCCTACAATGAGCAGTTCTTC.

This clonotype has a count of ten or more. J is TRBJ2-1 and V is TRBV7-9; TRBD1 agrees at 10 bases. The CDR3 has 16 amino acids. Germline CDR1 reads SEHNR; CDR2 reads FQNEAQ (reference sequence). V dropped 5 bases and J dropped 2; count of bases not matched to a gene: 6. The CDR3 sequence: CASSLGTGDPYNEQFF. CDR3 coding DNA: TGTGCCAGCAGCCTGGGGACAGGGGATCCCTACAATGAGCAGTTCTTC.